This is a list of T cell receptor beta chains from one sample in a study of technical replicates of blood from a few donors. Generated by immunoSEQ multiplex PCR, the TCRdb table keeps only in-frame clones and is missing some. The sample has some 80,000 clones; about 90% are singletons. Sequencing was performed on T cells isolated from PBMCs. These receptors were obtained from a human donor in good health. CDR3s include the opening cysteine and the closing phenylalanine or tryptophan. A D gene is named only where the DNA matches it firmly. Only some rows state a clone size, as once, few, many or a class for expanded clones.

d_call: TRBD1; v_call: TRBV5-4; j_call: TRBJ2-1; clone_size: .; cdr3_aa: CASSPGQGVYNEQFF; cdr3_nt: TGTGCCAGCAGCCCGGGACAGGGGGTATACAATGAGCAGTTCTTC
d_call: .; v_call: TRBV4-1; j_call: TRBJ1-1; clone_size: .; cdr3_aa: CASRERFGTEAFF; cdr3_nt: TGCGCCAGCAGGGAGAGGTTTGGCACTGAAGCTTTCTTT
d_call: TRBD1; v_call: TRBV10-1; j_call: TRBJ1-1; clone_size: .; cdr3_aa: CASSVTGAVTEAFF; cdr3_nt: TGCGCCAGCAGTGTTACAGGGGCGGTTACTGAAGCTTTCTTT
d_call: .; v_call: TRBV5-1; j_call: TRBJ2-1; clone_size: .; cdr3_aa: CASSLVPGLENEQFF; cdr3_nt: TGCGCCAGCAGCTTGGTTCCGGGTTTGGAAAATGAGCAGTTCTTC
d_call: .; v_call: TRBV2; j_call: TRBJ2-5; clone_size: .; cdr3_aa: CASGVLETQYF; cdr3_nt: TGTGCCAGCGGTGTACTGGAGACCCAGTACTTC
d_call: .; v_call: TRBV18; j_call: TRBJ2-7; clone_size: .; cdr3_aa: CASSPQRETLYEQYF; cdr3_nt: TGTGCCAGCTCACCACAAAGAGAAACGCTCTACGAGCAGTACTTC
d_call: TRBD1; v_call: TRBV30; j_call: TRBJ1-1; clone_size: few; cdr3_aa: CAWSVQGAWGLHEAFF; cdr3_nt: TGTGCCTGGAGTGTACAGGGGGCTTGGGGCCTCCATGAAGCTTTCTTT
d_call: .; v_call: TRBV11-2; j_call: TRBJ1-1; clone_size: .; cdr3_aa: CASSLRAPITEAFF; cdr3_nt: TGTGCCAGCAGCTTGAGGGCCCCCATCACTGAAGCTTTCTTT
d_call: TRBD1; v_call: TRBV27; j_call: TRBJ2-7; clone_size: .; cdr3_aa: CASSRDGFAGTVPYEQYF; cdr3_nt: TGTGCCAGCAGTCGGGACGGTTTTGCCGGGACAGTACCCTACGAGCAGTACTTC
d_call: .; v_call: TRBV15; j_call: TRBJ2-3; clone_size: .; cdr3_aa: CATTEGGRESTDTQYF; cdr3_nt: TGTGCCACCACCGAGGGGGGGCGGGAGAGCACAGATACGCAGTATTTT
d_call: TRBD2; v_call: TRBV7-8; j_call: TRBJ2-1; clone_size: .; cdr3_aa: CASSSGLAGDNEQFF; cdr3_nt: TGTGCCAGCAGCTCGGGACTAGCGGGCGACAATGAGCAGTTCTTC
d_call: TRBD1; v_call: TRBV5-1; j_call: TRBJ2-7; clone_size: .; cdr3_aa: CASGTGVSYEQYF; cdr3_nt: TGCGCCAGCGGGACAGGCGTCTCCTACGAGCAGTACTTC
d_call: TRBD2; v_call: TRBV5-1; j_call: TRBJ2-4; clone_size: once; cdr3_aa: CASSVTSAKNIQYF; cdr3_nt: TGCGCCAGCAGCGTTACTAGCGCAAAAAACATTCAGTACTTC
d_call: .; v_call: TRBV19; j_call: TRBJ1-1; clone_size: .; cdr3_aa: CASRGIRGYTEAFF; cdr3_nt: TGTGCCAGTAGGGGAATACGGGGTTACACTGAAGCTTTCTTT
d_call: .; v_call: TRBV13; j_call: TRBJ1-1; clone_size: .; cdr3_aa: CASSPGPGVAEAFF; cdr3_nt: TGTGCCAGCAGCCCTGGCCCGGGAGTGGCCGAAGCTTTCTTT
d_call: TRBD2; v_call: TRBV27; j_call: TRBJ2-7; clone_size: .; cdr3_aa: CASSLVAGGYEQYF; cdr3_nt: TGTGCCAGCAGTTTAGTGGCGGGGGGCTACGAGCAGTACTTC
d_call: TRBD2; v_call: TRBV2; j_call: TRBJ2-3; clone_size: .; cdr3_aa: CAGGGERTDTQYF; cdr3_nt: TGTGCCGGCGGGGGGGAAAGGACAGATACGCAGTATTTT
d_call: TRBD1; v_call: TRBV4-2; j_call: TRBJ1-3; clone_size: .; cdr3_aa: CASSQDIRTGVSGNTIYF; cdr3_nt: TGTGCCAGCAGCCAAGATATCAGGACAGGGGTCTCTGGAAACACCATATATTTT
d_call: TRBD1; v_call: TRBV7-9; j_call: TRBJ1-1; clone_size: once; cdr3_aa: CASSSRQGYTEAFF; cdr3_nt: TGTGCCAGCAGCTCCCGACAGGGGTACACTGAAGCTTTCTTT
d_call: .; v_call: TRBV10-1; j_call: TRBJ2-1; clone_size: .; cdr3_aa: CASSWEGGSEQFF; cdr3_nt: TGCGCCAGCAGTTGGGAAGGGGGAAGTGAGCAGTTCTTC
d_call: .; v_call: TRBV29-1; j_call: TRBJ1-2; clone_size: once; cdr3_aa: CSAPDTYRVGYTF; cdr3_nt: TGCAGCGCCCCAGACACCTACCGCGTTGGCTACACCTTC
d_call: .; v_call: TRBV10-3; j_call: TRBJ2-1; clone_size: .; cdr3_aa: CAISESSPAASYNEQFF; cdr3_nt: TGTGCCATCAGTGAGTCCTCCCCAGCGGCCTCCTACAATGAGCAGTTCTTC
d_call: .; v_call: TRBV9; j_call: TRBJ1-6; clone_size: .; cdr3_aa: CASGVYNSPLHF; cdr3_nt: TGTGCCAGCGGAGTATATAATTCACCCCTCCACTTT
d_call: TRBD1; v_call: TRBV7-7; j_call: TRBJ2-5; clone_size: .; cdr3_aa: CASSLAPGQGAPQYF; cdr3_nt: TGTGCCAGCAGCTTAGCCCCGGGACAGGGGGCGCCCCAGTACTTC
d_call: .; v_call: TRBV27; j_call: TRBJ1-5; clone_size: .; cdr3_aa: CASSLSRGNQPQHF; cdr3_nt: TGTGCCAGCAGTCTCAGCAGGGGCAATCAGCCCCAGCATTTT
d_call: .; v_call: TRBV2; j_call: TRBJ2-2; clone_size: .; cdr3_aa: CASLAGEAGELFF; cdr3_nt: TGTGCCAGCCTGGCTGGGGAGGCCGGGGAGCTGTTTTTT
d_call: .; v_call: TRBV30; j_call: TRBJ2-1; clone_size: .; cdr3_aa: CAWSRGNEQFF; cdr3_nt: TGTGCCTGGAGTAGGGGGAATGAGCAGTTCTTC
d_call: .; v_call: TRBV20-1; j_call: TRBJ2-3; clone_size: .; cdr3_aa: CSAPIGEQYF; cdr3_nt: TGCAGTGCTCCTATCGGGGAGCAGTATTTT
d_call: TRBD2; v_call: TRBV29-1; j_call: TRBJ2-1; clone_size: .; cdr3_aa: CSVRTSSHAGSYNEQFF; cdr3_nt: TGCAGCGTACGGACTAGCTCTCATGCGGGGTCCTACAATGAGCAGTTCTTC
d_call: TRBD1; v_call: TRBV19; j_call: TRBJ2-2; clone_size: .; cdr3_aa: CATRGQGDTGELFF; cdr3_nt: TGTGCCACCAGGGGGCAGGGTGACACCGGGGAGCTGTTTTTT
d_call: .; v_call: TRBV27; j_call: TRBJ2-3; clone_size: .; cdr3_aa: CASSQFTDTQYF; cdr3_nt: TGTGCCAGCAGTCAATTCACAGATACGCAGTATTTT
d_call: .; v_call: TRBV18; j_call: TRBJ1-1; clone_size: few; cdr3_aa: CASTTEMNTEAFF; cdr3_nt: TGTGCCAGCACGACAGAAATGAACACTGAAGCTTTCTTT
d_call: TRBD2; v_call: TRBV12-5; j_call: TRBJ2-3; clone_size: once; cdr3_aa: CASGFRTRGDTQYF; cdr3_nt: TGTGCTAGTGGTTTTCGGACTAGAGGGGATACGCAGTATTTT
d_call: .; v_call: TRBV6-6; j_call: TRBJ1-1; clone_size: .; cdr3_aa: CASSFPLKPNTEAFF; cdr3_nt: TGTGCCAGCAGTTTCCCTCTGAAGCCTAACACTGAAGCTTTCTTT
d_call: TRBD1; v_call: TRBV15; j_call: TRBJ1-5; clone_size: .; cdr3_aa: CATRGQGGGQPQHF; cdr3_nt: TGTGCCACCAGGGGACAGGGAGGAGGTCAGCCCCAGCATTTT
d_call: .; v_call: TRBV27; j_call: TRBJ2-7; clone_size: .; cdr3_aa: CASIDPPPDSYEQYF; cdr3_nt: TGTGCCAGCATCGACCCCCCCCCTGACAGCTACGAGCAGTACTTC
d_call: .; v_call: TRBV4-1; j_call: TRBJ1-2; clone_size: few; cdr3_aa: CASSQQDYGYTF; cdr3_nt: TGCGCCAGCAGCCAACAGGATTATGGCTACACCTTC
d_call: TRBD2; v_call: TRBV25-1; j_call: TRBJ2-5; clone_size: once; cdr3_aa: CASSEIGGRLGETQYF; cdr3_nt: TGTGCCAGCAGTGAAATCGGCGGGAGGCTGGGCGAGACCCAGTACTTC
d_call: TRBD1; v_call: TRBV4-1; j_call: TRBJ2-3; clone_size: .; cdr3_aa: CASSHGDRGTDTQYF; cdr3_nt: TGCGCCAGCAGCCATGGGGACAGGGGCACAGATACGCAGTATTTT
d_call: .; v_call: TRBV5-4; j_call: TRBJ2-7; clone_size: .; cdr3_aa: CASSSLSGEQYF; cdr3_nt: TGTGCCAGCAGCTCATTATCGGGCGAGCAGTACTTC
d_call: TRBD1; v_call: TRBV5-1; j_call: TRBJ2-5; clone_size: .; cdr3_aa: CASSLGTGSGETQYF; cdr3_nt: TGCGCCAGCAGCTTGGGGACAGGGAGCGGGGAGACCCAGTACTTC
d_call: .; v_call: TRBV4-1; j_call: TRBJ1-1; clone_size: once; cdr3_aa: CASSQVSRVTTEAFF; cdr3_nt: TGCGCCAGCAGCCAAGTTTCCAGGGTGACTACTGAAGCTTTCTTT
d_call: .; v_call: TRBV9; j_call: TRBJ1-2; clone_size: once; cdr3_aa: CASSQGRGVMGYTF; cdr3_nt: TGTGCCAGCAGCCAAGGTCGGGGGGTGATGGGCTACACCTTC
d_call: .; v_call: TRBV6-1; j_call: TRBJ2-5; clone_size: .; cdr3_aa: CASSAPDTYQETQYF; cdr3_nt: TGTGCCAGCAGTGCCCCAGACACATACCAAGAGACCCAGTACTTC
d_call: .; v_call: TRBV6-5; j_call: TRBJ1-5; clone_size: .; cdr3_aa: CASRQGSGNQPQHF; cdr3_nt: TGTGCCAGCAGGCAGGGTTCGGGCAATCAGCCCCAGCATTTT
d_call: TRBD2; v_call: TRBV2; j_call: TRBJ2-7; clone_size: .; cdr3_aa: CASSDGLAGGFNYEQYF; cdr3_nt: TGTGCCAGCAGTGACGGACTAGCGGGAGGGTTTAACTACGAGCAGTACTTC
d_call: .; v_call: TRBV5-1; j_call: TRBJ1-3; clone_size: once; cdr3_aa: CASSETVSGNTIYF; cdr3_nt: TGCGCCAGCAGCGAAACGGTCTCTGGAAACACCATATATTTT
d_call: .; v_call: TRBV25-1; j_call: TRBJ1-4; clone_size: .; cdr3_aa: CASSLAGTNEKLFF; cdr3_nt: TGTGCCAGCAGTTTGGCAGGAACAAATGAAAAACTGTTTTTT
d_call: TRBD2; v_call: TRBV10-3; j_call: TRBJ2-6; clone_size: .; cdr3_aa: CAISESSGGTGANVLTF; cdr3_nt: TGTGCCATCAGTGAGTCTTCGGGAGGGACTGGGGCCAACGTCCTGACTTTC
d_call: .; v_call: TRBV15; j_call: TRBJ1-1; clone_size: .; cdr3_aa: CATSREEAFDMNTEAFF; cdr3_nt: TGTGCCACCAGCAGAGAGGAGGCCTTCGACATGAACACTGAAGCTTTCTTT
d_call: .; v_call: TRBV2; j_call: TRBJ2-1; clone_size: .; cdr3_aa: CASSEEANEQFF; cdr3_nt: TGTGCCAGCAGTGAAGAAGCGAATGAGCAGTTCTTC